These 5 T cell receptor beta chains were sequenced from one sample in a study of T cells in Graves' hyperthyroidism and ophthalmopathy. TCR beta CDR3 regions were amplified from RNA. With the HTBI primer set, the TCR CDR3 went through a first round of RT-PCR. TCRdb processed the multiplex PCR reads anew with MiXCR; each CDR3 protein has one entry. The sample holds roughly 150,000 distinct CDR3 sequences, over 7.5% seen once. The sample comprised blood. The receptors derive from a young woman with Graves' hyperthyroidism that later progressed to Graves' ophthalmopathy.

In this sample, this clonotype turned up a few times. The chain carries TRBV9 and TRBJ1-2, with 7 bases that match TRBD1. CDR3 length: 13 amino acids. The germline V gene has CDR1 SGDLS and CDR2 YYNGEE. Unmatched junction bases numbered 4, after V lost 0 bases and J lost 8 bases. The CDR3 sequence is CASSVAEQGGYTF. As DNA, the CDR3 is TGTGCCAGCAGCGTAGCCGAACAGGGGGGCTACACCTTC.

V usage is TRBV28 and J usage is TRBJ1-3; D perhaps matches TRBD1 (6 bases). With 8 bases removed from V and 9 bases from J, the gap between germline ends came to 23 bases. CDR3 length: 15 amino acids. Germline V gene sequence: CDR1 MDHEN, CDR2 SYDVKM. The CDR3 reads CASSHRDRRRGTIYF. Written as DNA, the CDR3 is TGTGCCAGCTCTCACCGGGACCGCCGCAGGGGCACCATATATTTT.

This clonotype was seen many times. The V gene is TRBV10-2, the J gene TRBJ1-1; no definite D call. CDR1 and CDR2 (germline): WSHSY, SAAADI. The CDR3 sequence is 11 residues long. V was clipped by 7 bases and J by 4 bases, with 7 bases between them. Written as DNA, the CDR3 is TGCGCCAGCATCAAGAGCACTGAAGCTTTCTTT. Protein product: CASIKSTEAFF.

V usage is TRBV29-1 and J usage is TRBJ1-2; TRBD1 is a possible D gene (6 bases). V was cut by 3 bases and J by 4 bases, with 12 bases left in between. This CDR3 comprises 13 residues. Germline V gives CDR1 SQVTM, CDR2 ANQGSEA. The CDR3 DNA sequence: TGCAGCGTTGATGTGGGGGGCATCTATGGCTACACCTTC. This gives the protein CSVDVGGIYGYTF.

This chain joins TRBV7-3 and TRBJ2-5, with a tentative D call TRBD1 (6 bases). This CDR3 has 13 amino acids. In germline, CDR1 is SGHTA, CDR2 FQGTGA. V lost 2 bases, J lost 2 bases, and 6 bases lay in between. CDR3 amino acids: CASSLGQQETQYF. The CDR3 DNA reads as TGTGCCAGCAGCTTAGGACAGCAAGAGACCCAGTACTTC.